Listed below are T cell receptor beta chains from one sample, sequenced in a study of blood T cell repertoires in COVID-19. Assay used: immunoSEQ multiplex PCR; TCRdb lists only in-frame clones, some missing. This sample carries around 180,000 clones, about 84% of them seen once, and the ten largest clones take 5.5% to 7.5%. The sequenced sample consisted of peripheral blood. These receptors originate from a human donor in a cohort sampled during active COVID-19. Each CDR3 is given with its conserved first and last residue. The D gene is left open where the match is weak. Clone size, where shown, is once, few, many, or a class for clones that have expanded.

J gene,D gene,clone size,V gene,CDR3 DNA,CDR3 protein
TRBJ1-1,NA,once,TRBV18,TGTGCCAGCTCAAGCCGGGACACCATGAACACTGAAGCTTTCTTT,CASSSRDTMNTEAFF
TRBJ1-4,NA,NA,TRBV2,TGTGCCAGCAGTGACCAGGGTGAAAAACTGTTTTTT,CASSDQGEKLFF
TRBJ2-6,TRBD1,NA,TRBV5-4,TGTGCCAGCAGCCCCGCTCCCAGGGGGCTCACCTCTGGGGCCAACGTCCTGACTTTC,CASSPAPRGLTSGANVLTF
TRBJ2-7,TRBD1,NA,TRBV6-4,TGTGCCAGCACCTCGGGACGCAGGGGGCGTGAGCAGTACTTC,CASTSGRRGREQYF
TRBJ2-6,NA,NA,TRBV7-3,TGTGCCAGCAGCCAAGGCCCCTTAACAGGGTTTGGGGCCAACGTCCTGACTTTC,CASSQGPLTGFGANVLTF
TRBJ1-1,NA,once,TRBV24-1,TGTGCCACCAGTGTAATGCAGGTTATCACTGAAGCTTTCTTT,CATSVMQVITEAFF
TRBJ2-7,TRBD1,once,TRBV3-1/TRBV3-2,TGTGCCAGCAGCCCCCGACAGGGTATGTCCTACGAGCAGTACTTC,CASSPRQGMSYEQYF
TRBJ2-2,NA,NA,TRBV6-5,TGTGCCAGCAGGAGCAAAGTCACCGGGGAGCTGTTTTTT,CASRSKVTGELFF
TRBJ2-1,TRBD2,few,TRBV4-2,TGTGCCAGCAGCCAAGATGAAGGGAGGGTCTACAATGAGCAGTTCTTC,CASSQDEGRVYNEQFF
TRBJ2-7,NA,NA,TRBV11-2,TGTGCCAGCAGCGAGACAGGCGAGCAGTACTTC,CASSETGEQYF
TRBJ2-7,TRBD1,NA,TRBV27,TGTGCCAGCAGTTTCGGCCCTGAGGGACAGGGGATCCACGAGCAGTACTTC,CASSFGPEGQGIHEQYF
TRBJ1-3,NA,NA,TRBV6-6,TGTGCCAGCAGCGAAACACCGCCGGGGAACACCATATATTTT,CASSETPPGNTIYF
TRBJ1-1,NA,once,TRBV28,TGTGCCAGCAGTTTTATTCGCAGGGACACTGAAGCTTTCTTT,CASSFIRRDTEAFF
TRBJ1-1,NA,NA,TRBV6-6,TGTGCCAGCAGTTACAGGAAAAGGCGGGGGATGCCTGAAGCTTTCTTT,CASSYRKRRGMPEAFF
TRBJ2-2,TRBD1,NA,TRBV10-3,TGTGCCATCAGTGATAAGACAGGGTTCGGGGAGCTGTTTTTT,CAISDKTGFGELFF
TRBJ2-6,NA,NA,TRBV28,TGTGCCAGCAGCTTCGCCGGGTTCTCTGGGGCCAACGTCCTGACTTTC,CASSFAGFSGANVLTF
TRBJ2-3,TRBD2,NA,TRBV11-2,TGTGCCAGCAGCATTGGGACTAGCGACAGCACAGATACGCAGTATTTT,CASSIGTSDSTDTQYF
TRBJ2-7,TRBD1,few,TRBV19,TGTGCCAGTAGTATAGCACAGGGGGCGTTCTACGAGCAGTACTTC,CASSIAQGAFYEQYF
TRBJ1-1,NA,once,TRBV6-1,TGTGCCAGCAGTGAAGGGCCAGGGCCATCGGCTTTCTTT,CASSEGPGPSAFF
TRBJ1-2,NA,NA,TRBV29-1,TGCAGCGCCCGGAGGGGCATCGGGTCGGACTATGGCTACACCTTC,CSARRGIGSDYGYTF
TRBJ1-4,TRBD1,NA,TRBV27,TGTGCCACCAAACACCGGTGGGGGGACAGGCATGAAAAACTGTTTTTT,CATKHRWGDRHEKLFF
TRBJ1-6,TRBD1,NA,TRBV30,TGTGCCTGGACCGGGACAGGTCCAAATTCACCCCTCCACTTT,CAWTGTGPNSPLHF
TRBJ1-1,NA,NA,TRBV7-9,TGTGCCAGCAGCGCGGTGGCAGGGGAATCAAGGAACACTGAAGCTTTCTTT,CASSAVAGESRNTEAFF
TRBJ1-2,NA,NA,TRBV3-1/TRBV3-2,TGTGCCAGCAGCCGGTACCATACAGAGAACTATGGCTACACCTTC,CASSRYHTENYGYTF
TRBJ1-2,NA,NA,TRBV6-5,TGTGCCAGCAGCATCGACGGGGGGTTGGGTGGCTACACCTTC,CASSIDGGLGGYTF
TRBJ1-2,TRBD1,NA,TRBV9,TGTGCCAGCAGCGTAGGACAGGGTGCTCCCTACACCTTC,CASSVGQGAPYTF
TRBJ2-7,NA,NA,TRBV6-7,TGTGCCAGCAGTTCGTACCCTAAGATCTCCTACGAGCAGTACTTC,CASSSYPKISYEQYF
TRBJ1-2,NA,NA,TRBV6-2/TRBV6-3,TGTGCCAGCAGATACAGGGCCGCCAGGGACTATGGCTACACCTTC,CASRYRAARDYGYTF
TRBJ1-5,TRBD1,once,TRBV3-1/TRBV3-2,TGTGCCAGCAGCCCGGGACAGGGAAATCAGCCCCAGCATTTT,CASSPGQGNQPQHF
TRBJ1-4,TRBD1,NA,TRBV6-5,TGTGCCAGCAGTTCGGGACAGGGTTCGGAAAAACTGTTTTTT,CASSSGQGSEKLFF
TRBJ2-1,TRBD2,few,TRBV4-1,TGCGCCAGCAGCCAAGGTCAGCGGGGACTGAATGAGCAGTTCTTC,CASSQGQRGLNEQFF
TRBJ1-4,TRBD1,NA,TRBV6-5,TGTGCCAGCAGTCCCGGGACAGGGGATGAAAAACTGTTTTTT,CASSPGTGDEKLFF
TRBJ2-5,TRBD1,NA,TRBV7-9,TGTGCCAGCAGCATTACAGGGGCACGGGAGACCCAGTACTTC,CASSITGARETQYF
TRBJ1-4,NA,NA,TRBV18,TGTGCCAGCTCACCATCCCGGGAGGGGGAAAAACTGTTTTTT,CASSPSREGEKLFF
TRBJ2-7,NA,NA,TRBV11-1,TGTGCCAGCAGCTTAATGCTGAGCTCCTACGAGCAGTACTTC,CASSLMLSSYEQYF
TRBJ1-2,TRBD1,NA,TRBV12-3/TRBV12-4,TGTGCCAGCAGTTTCTACCCAGGGGGTGGCTACACCTTC,CASSFYPGGGYTF
TRBJ1-3,NA,NA,TRBV6-5,TGTGCCACCGGGAGGAGCCCTGGAAACACCATATATTTT,CATGRSPGNTIYF
TRBJ2-3,TRBD2,NA,TRBV3-1/TRBV3-2,TGTGCCAGCAGCCAGCCTAGCGGGGGGCCAACAGATACGCAGTATTTT,CASSQPSGGPTDTQYF